The following is a TCR beta chain sequence with its context. The target antigen is unknown. The sample belongs to a study of cytomegalovirus exposure and HLA in healthy donors. Findings and limits, study-wide: Among immune exposure information, only CMV serostatus was available.

Researchers ran the PCR with 60 Vbeta and 13 Jbeta primers. Libraries were prepared by immunoSEQ multiplex PCR; TCRdb keeps only in-frame clonotypes and omits some of them. This table holds about 110,000 clones, roughly 78% found once. Per germline, CDR1 SGDLS and CDR2 YYNGEE. Trimming stripped 3 bases from V and 4 bases from J, with 10 bases between. The CDR3 consists of 14 residues. The sequence was collected from a woman aged 40 to 49 in good health and CMV-seronegative. The sequenced sample consisted of PBMCs. The chain employs TRBV9 and TRBJ1-4; a weak D match, TRBD1 (5 bases). CDR3 amino acids: CASSGDSLNEKLFF. The CDR3, as DNA: TGTGCCAGCAGCGGAGACAGCCTTAATGAAAAACTGTTTTTT.